This T cell receptor beta chain comes out of a study of T cell responses to AZD1222 COVID-19 vaccine. The CDR3 has 20 amino acids. From germline, CDR1 is ENHRY and CDR2 SYGVKD. J lost 2 bases, V lost 0 bases, and 14 bases had no gene match. The data were produced by immunoSEQ multiplex PCR, yet TCRdb's version contains in-frame clones alone and is incomplete. Here the sample spans 100,000 to 150,000 clones, around 90% being singletons. The chain recombines TRBV10-3 with TRBJ2-1; 9 nucleotides align to TRBD1. This clonotype was obtained from an adult who received the AZD1222 COVID-19 vaccine. Here the sequenced sample was peripheral blood, taken 28 days after the second AZD1222 dose. The CDR3 region has the DNA TGTGCCATCAGTGAGTCGGGCGAAAGATCGGGACAGGGTCCCTACAATGAGCAGTTCTTC. Translated: CAISESGERSGQGPYNEQFF.